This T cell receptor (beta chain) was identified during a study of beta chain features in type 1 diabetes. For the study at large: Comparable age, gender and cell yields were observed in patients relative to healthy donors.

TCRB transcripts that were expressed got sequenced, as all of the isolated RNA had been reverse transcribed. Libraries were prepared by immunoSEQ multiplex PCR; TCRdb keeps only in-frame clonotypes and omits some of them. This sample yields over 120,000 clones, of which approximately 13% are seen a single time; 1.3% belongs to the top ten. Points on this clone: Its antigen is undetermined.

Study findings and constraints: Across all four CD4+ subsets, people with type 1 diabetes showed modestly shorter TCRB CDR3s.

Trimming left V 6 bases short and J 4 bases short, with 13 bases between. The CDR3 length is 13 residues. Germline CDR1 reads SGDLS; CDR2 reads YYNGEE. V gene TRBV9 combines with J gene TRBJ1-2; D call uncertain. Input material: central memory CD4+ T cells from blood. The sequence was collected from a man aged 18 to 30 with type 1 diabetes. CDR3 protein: CASTADRFYGYTF. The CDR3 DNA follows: TGTGCCAGCACCGCCGATAGGTTCTATGGCTACACCTTC.